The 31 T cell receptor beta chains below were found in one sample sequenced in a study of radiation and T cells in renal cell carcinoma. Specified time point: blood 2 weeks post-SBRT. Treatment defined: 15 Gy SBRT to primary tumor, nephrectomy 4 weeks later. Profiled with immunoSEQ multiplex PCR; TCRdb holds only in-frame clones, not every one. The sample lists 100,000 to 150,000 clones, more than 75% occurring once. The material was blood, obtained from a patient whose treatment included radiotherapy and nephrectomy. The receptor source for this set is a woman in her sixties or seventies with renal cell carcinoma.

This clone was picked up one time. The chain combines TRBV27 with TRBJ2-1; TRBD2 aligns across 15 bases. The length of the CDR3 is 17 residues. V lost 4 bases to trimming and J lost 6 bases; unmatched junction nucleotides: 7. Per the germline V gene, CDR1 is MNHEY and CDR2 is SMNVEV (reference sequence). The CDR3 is CASSSLRTSGGANEQFF. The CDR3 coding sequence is TGTGCCAGCAGTTCCCTACGGACTAGCGGGGGGGCCAATGAGCAGTTCTTC.

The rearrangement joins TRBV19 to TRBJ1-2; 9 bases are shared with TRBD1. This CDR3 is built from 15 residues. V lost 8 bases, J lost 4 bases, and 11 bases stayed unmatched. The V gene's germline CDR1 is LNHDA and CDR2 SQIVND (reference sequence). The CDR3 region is CASGWNRGRGYGYTF. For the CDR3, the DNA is TGTGCCAGTGGCTGGAACAGGGGGCGAGGCTATGGCTACACCTTC.

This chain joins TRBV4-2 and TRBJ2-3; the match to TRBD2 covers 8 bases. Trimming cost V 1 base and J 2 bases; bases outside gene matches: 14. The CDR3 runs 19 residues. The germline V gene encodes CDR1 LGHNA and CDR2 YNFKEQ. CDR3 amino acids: CASSQGRAGLGGLTDTQYF. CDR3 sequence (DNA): TGTGCCAGCAGCCAAGGTCGGGCGGGACTAGGAGGCCTCACAGATACGCAGTATTTT.

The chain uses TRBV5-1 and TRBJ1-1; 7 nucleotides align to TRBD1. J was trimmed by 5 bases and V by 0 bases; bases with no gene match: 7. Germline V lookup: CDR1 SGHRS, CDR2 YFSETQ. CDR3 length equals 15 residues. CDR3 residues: CASSLADRVGTEAFF. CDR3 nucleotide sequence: TGCGCCAGCAGCTTGGCCGACAGGGTTGGGACTGAAGCTTTCTTT.

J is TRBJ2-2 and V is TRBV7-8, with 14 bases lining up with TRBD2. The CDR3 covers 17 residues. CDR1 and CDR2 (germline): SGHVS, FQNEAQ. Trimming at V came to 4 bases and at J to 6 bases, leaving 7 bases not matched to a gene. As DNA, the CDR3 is TGTGCCAGCAGCTGGGGACTAGCGGGGGCCACTTCCGGGGAGCTGTTTTTT. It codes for CASSWGLAGATSGELFF. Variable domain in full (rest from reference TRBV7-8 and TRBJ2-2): GAGVSQSPRYKVAKRGQDVALRCDPISGHVSLFWYQQALGQGPEFLTYFQNEAQLDKSGLPSDRFFAERPEGSVSTLKIQRTQQEDSAVYLCASSWGLAGATSGELFFGEGSRLTVL.

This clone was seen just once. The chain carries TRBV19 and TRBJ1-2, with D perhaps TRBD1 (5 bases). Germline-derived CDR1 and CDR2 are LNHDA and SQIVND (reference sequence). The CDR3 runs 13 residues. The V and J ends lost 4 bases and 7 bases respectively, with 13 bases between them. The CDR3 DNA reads TGTGCCAGTAGTACAATGGACACGGGTGGCTACACCTTC. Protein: CASSTMDTGGYTF. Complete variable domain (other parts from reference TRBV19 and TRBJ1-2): DGGITQSPKYLFRKEGQNVTLSCEQNLNHDAMYWYRQDPGQGLRLIYYSQIVNDFQKGDIAEGYSVSREKKESFPLTVTSAQKNPTAFYLCASSTMDTGGYTFGSGTRLTVV.

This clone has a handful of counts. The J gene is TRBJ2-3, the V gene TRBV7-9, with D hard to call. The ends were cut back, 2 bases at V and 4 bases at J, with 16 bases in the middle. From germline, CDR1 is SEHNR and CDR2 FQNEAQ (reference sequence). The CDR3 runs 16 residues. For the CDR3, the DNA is TGTGCCAGCAGCTTATCCCTGGGATCCACCCCAGATACGCAGTATTTT. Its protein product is CASSLSLGSTPDTQYF.

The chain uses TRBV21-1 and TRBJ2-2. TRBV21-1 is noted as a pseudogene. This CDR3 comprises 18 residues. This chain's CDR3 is CASSKKTGAPPNTGELFF. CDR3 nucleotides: TGTGCCAGCAGCAAAAAGACGGGGGCTCCCCCCAACACCGGGGAGCTGTTTTTT.

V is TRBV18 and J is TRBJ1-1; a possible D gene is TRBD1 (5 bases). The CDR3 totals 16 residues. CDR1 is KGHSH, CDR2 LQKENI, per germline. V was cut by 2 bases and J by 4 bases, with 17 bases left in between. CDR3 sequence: CASSPTPLEGSTEAFF. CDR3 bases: TGTGCCAGCTCACCAACCCCCCTCGAGGGGAGCACTGAAGCTTTCTTT.

The CDR3 protein is CASSSKPTGGIYEQYF. Here the CDR3 DNA reads TGTGCCAGCAGCTCCAAACCGACAGGGGGAATCTACGAGCAGTACTTC. This chain links TRBV11-3 with TRBJ2-7; TRBD1 matches at 9 bases. V lost 4 bases, J lost 3 bases, and 10 bases stayed unmatched. From germline, CDR1 is SGHNT and CDR2 YENEEA. The CDR3 runs 16 residues.

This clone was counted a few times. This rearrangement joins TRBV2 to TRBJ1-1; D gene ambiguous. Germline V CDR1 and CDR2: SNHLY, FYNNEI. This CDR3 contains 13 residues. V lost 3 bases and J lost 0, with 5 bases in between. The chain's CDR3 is CASSEDLNTEAFF. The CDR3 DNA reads TGTGCCAGCAGTGAGGACTTGAACACTGAAGCTTTCTTT.

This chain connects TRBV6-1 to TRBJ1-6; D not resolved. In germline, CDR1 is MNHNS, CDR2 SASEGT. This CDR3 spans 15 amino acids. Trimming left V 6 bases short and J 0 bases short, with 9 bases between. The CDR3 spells CASSQRSSYNSPLHF. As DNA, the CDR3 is TGTGCCAGCAGCCAACGGAGCTCCTATAATTCACCCCTCCACTTT.

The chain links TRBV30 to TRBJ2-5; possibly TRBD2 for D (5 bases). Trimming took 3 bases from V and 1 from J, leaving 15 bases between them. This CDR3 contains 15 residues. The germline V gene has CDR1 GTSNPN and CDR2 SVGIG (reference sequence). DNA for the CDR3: TGTGCCTGGAGACCCCGGGGAGCCCTCCAAGAGACCCAGTACTTC. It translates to CAWRPRGALQETQYF.

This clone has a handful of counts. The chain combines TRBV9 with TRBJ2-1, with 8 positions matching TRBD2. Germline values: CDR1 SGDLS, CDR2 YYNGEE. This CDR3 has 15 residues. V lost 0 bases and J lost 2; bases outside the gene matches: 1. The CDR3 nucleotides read TGTGCCAGCAGCGTAGGTAGCGGGGCCTACAATGAGCAGTTCTTC. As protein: CASSVGSGAYNEQFF. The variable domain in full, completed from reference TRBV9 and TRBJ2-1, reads DSGVTQTPKHLITATGQRVTLRCSPRSGDLSVYWYQQSLDQGLQFLIQYYNGEERAKGNILERFSAQQFPDLHSELNLSSLELGDSALYFCASSVGSGAYNEQFFGPGTRLTVL.

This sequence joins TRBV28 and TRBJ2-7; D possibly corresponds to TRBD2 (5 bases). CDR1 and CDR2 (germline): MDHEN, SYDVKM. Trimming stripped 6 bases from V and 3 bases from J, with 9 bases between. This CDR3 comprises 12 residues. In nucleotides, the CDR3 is TGTGCCAGCAGCATAGAGGGCTACGAGCAGTACTTC. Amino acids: CASSIEGYEQYF.

The CDR3 sequence is CASSRSFSGGARETQYF. The CDR3 coding sequence is TGTGCCAGCAGCCGGAGCTTTAGCGGGGGGGCCCGGGAGACCCAGTACTTC. V gene TRBV7-9 combines with J gene TRBJ2-5; 11 nucleotides agree with TRBD2. V lost 5 bases to trimming and J lost 5 bases; unmatched junction nucleotides: 13. CDR1 and CDR2 (germline): SEHNR, FQNEAQ (reference sequence). The CDR3 has 17 residues.

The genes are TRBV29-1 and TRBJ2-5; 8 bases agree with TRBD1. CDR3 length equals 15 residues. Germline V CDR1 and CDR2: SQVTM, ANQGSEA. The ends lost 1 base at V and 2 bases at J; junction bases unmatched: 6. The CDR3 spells CSVEGDRNSQETQYF. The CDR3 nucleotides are TGCAGCGTTGAAGGGGACAGGAACTCTCAAGAGACCCAGTACTTC.

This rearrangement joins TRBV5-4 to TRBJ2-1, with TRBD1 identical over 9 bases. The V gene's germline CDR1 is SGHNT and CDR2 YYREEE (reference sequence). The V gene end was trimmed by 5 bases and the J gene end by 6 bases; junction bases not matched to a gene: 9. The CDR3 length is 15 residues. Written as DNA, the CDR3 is TGTGCCAGCAGTAGACCGGGACAGGGCGGCAATGAGCAGTTCTTC. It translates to CASSRPGQGGNEQFF.

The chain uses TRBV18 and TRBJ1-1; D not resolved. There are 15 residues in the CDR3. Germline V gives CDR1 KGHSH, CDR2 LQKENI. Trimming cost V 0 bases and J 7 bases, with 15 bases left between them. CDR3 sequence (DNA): TGTGCCAGCTCACCACCGACGGCGGAAGGTCGTGAAGCTTTCTTT. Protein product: CASSPPTAEGREAFF. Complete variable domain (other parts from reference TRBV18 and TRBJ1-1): NAGVMQNPRHLVRRRGQEARLRCSPMKGHSHVYWYRQLPEEGLKFMVYLQKENIIDESGMPKERFSAEFPKEGPSILRIQQVVRGDSAAYFCASSPPTAEGREAFFGQGTRLTVV.

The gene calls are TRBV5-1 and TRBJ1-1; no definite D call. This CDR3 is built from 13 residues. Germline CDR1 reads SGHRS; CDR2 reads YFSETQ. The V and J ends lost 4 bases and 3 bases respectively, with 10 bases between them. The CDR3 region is CASSPWRDTEAFF. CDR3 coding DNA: TGCGCCAGCAGCCCCTGGAGGGACACTGAAGCTTTCTTT.

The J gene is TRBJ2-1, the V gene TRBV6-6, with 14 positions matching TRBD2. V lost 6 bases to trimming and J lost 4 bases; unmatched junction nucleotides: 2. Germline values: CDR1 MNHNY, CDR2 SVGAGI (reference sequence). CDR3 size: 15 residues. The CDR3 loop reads CASSWTSGGYNEQFF. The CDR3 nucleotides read TGTGCCAGCAGCTGGACTAGCGGGGGGTACAATGAGCAGTTCTTC.

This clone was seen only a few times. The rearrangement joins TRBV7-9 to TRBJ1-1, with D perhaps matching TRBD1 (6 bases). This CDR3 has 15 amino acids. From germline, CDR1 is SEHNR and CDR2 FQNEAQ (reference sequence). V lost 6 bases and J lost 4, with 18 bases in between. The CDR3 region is CASSAGGGWSTEAFF. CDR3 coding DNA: TGTGCCAGCAGTGCGGGGGGCGGGTGGAGCACTGAAGCTTTCTTT.

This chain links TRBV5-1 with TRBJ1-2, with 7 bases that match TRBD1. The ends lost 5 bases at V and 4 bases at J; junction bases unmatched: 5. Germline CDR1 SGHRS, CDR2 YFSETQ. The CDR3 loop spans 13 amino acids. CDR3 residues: CASRTTGAYGYTF. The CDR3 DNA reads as TGCGCCAGCAGAACTACAGGGGCCTATGGCTACACCTTC.

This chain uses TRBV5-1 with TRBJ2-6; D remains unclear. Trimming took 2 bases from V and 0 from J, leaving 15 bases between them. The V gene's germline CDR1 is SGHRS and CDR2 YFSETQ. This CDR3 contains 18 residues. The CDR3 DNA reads TGCGCCAGCAGCTTCTTGGGAAGTCAGAGCTCTGGGGCCAACGTCCTGACTTTC. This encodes CASSFLGSQSSGANVLTF. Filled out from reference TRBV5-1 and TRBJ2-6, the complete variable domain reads KAGVTQTPRYLIKTRGQQVTLSCSPISGHRSVSWYQQTPGQGLQFLFEYFSETQRNKGNFPGRFSGRQFSNSRSEMNVSTLELGDSALYLCASSFLGSQSSGANVLTFGAGSRLTVL.

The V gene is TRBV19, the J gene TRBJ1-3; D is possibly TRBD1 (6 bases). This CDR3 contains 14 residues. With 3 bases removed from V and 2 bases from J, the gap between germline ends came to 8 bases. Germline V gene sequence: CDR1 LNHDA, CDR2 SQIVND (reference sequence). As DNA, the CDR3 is TGTGCCAGTAGTATTCAGGGGACTGGAAACACCATATATTTT. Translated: CASSIQGTGNTIYF.

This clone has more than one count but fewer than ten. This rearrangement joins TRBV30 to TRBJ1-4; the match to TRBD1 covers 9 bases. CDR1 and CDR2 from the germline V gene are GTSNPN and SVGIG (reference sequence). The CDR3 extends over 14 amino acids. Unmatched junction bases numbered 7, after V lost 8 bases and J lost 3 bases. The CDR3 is CASTYRGPNEKLFF. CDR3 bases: TGTGCCAGTACCTACAGGGGGCCTAATGAAAAACTGTTTTTT.

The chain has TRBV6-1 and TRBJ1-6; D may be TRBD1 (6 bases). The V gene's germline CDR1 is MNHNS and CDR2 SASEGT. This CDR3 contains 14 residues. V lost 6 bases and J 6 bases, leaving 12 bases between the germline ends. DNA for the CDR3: TGTGCCAGCAGCCGGGACACCGTTAATTCACCCCTCCACTTT. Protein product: CASSRDTVNSPLHF.

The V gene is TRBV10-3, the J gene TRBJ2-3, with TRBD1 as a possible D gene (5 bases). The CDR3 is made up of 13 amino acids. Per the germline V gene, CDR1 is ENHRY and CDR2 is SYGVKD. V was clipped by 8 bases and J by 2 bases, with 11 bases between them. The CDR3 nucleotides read TGTGCCATCGGGGCAGGAAACACAGATACGCAGTATTTT. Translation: CAIGAGNTDTQYF.

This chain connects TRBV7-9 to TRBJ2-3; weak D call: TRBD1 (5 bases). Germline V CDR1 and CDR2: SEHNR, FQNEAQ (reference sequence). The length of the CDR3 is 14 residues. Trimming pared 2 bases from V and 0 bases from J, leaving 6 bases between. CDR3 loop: CASSLQGSTDTQYF. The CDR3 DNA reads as TGTGCCAGCAGCTTACAGGGTAGCACAGATACGCAGTATTTT.

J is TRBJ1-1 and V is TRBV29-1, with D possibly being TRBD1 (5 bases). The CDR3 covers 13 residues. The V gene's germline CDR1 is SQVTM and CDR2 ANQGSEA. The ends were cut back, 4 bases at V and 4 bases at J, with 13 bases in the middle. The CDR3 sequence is CSVGRGSGTEAFF. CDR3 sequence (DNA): TGCAGCGTTGGAAGGGGCTCGGGCACTGAAGCTTTCTTT.

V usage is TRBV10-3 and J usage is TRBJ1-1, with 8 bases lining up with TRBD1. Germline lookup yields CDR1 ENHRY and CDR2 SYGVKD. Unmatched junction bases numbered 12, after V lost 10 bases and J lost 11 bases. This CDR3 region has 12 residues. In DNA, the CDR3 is TGTGCCACGATAGGACAGGGCCCCGAGGCTTTCTTT. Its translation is CATIGQGPEAFF.